A selection of T cell receptor beta chains follows, all from one sample in a study of T cell changes during pregnancy in multiple sclerosis. Data came from immunoSEQ multiplex PCR; TCRdb stores just in-frame clones and leaves some out. The table shows about 46,000 clones, with 75% to 95% occurring only once. The specimen comprised CD8+ T cells from peripheral blood mononuclear cells, sampled after pregnancy. The receptors were sampled from a female donor with multiple sclerosis, enrolled in a pregnancy study. Each CDR3 is given with its conserved first and last residue. Fields, in order: D gene, J gene, clone size, V gene, CDR3 DNA, CDR3 protein. A D gene is named only where the DNA matches it firmly. The size of a clone is reported for some rows only, either as once, few or many, or as a class for expanded clones.

>NA|TRBJ2-2|NA|TRBV4-3
TGCGCCAGCAGCCAAGATTTGGTAGCCTCCGCGAACACCGGGGAGCTGTTTTTT
CASSQDLVASANTGELFF
>TRBD1|TRBJ2-1|NA|TRBV7-9
TGTGCCAGCAGCTCAGCCCAGACAGGGGCCTCTTACAATGAGCAGTTCTTC
CASSSAQTGASYNEQFF
>TRBD1|TRBJ2-7|NA|TRBV12-5
TGTGCTAGTGGTTTCCAGCCGGGACAGGGGGCTCGGGAGCAGTACTTC
CASGFQPGQGAREQYF
>NA|TRBJ1-4|few|TRBV30
TGTGCCTGGAGTATGGGGCGGGAGGAGCGCTTT
CAWSMGREERF
>NA|TRBJ2-1|NA|TRBV6-1
TGTGCCAGCAGTGATTCAGGGGAAGCACGTGAGCAGTTCTTC
CASSDSGEAREQFF
>TRBD1|TRBJ1-5|NA|TRBV6-5
TGTGCCAGCAGTTACGGCCAGGGGGGCAATCAGCCCCAGCATTTT
CASSYGQGGNQPQHF
>NA|TRBJ1-2|NA|TRBV4-2
TGTGCCAGCAGCCAAGAGAGCGGGGGTAACTATGGCTACACCTTC
CASSQESGGNYGYTF
>NA|TRBJ1-1|NA|TRBV13
TGTGCCAGCTCCTCTTTCCGGGATTCTGAAGCTTTCTTT
CASSSFRDSEAFF
>NA|TRBJ1-1|NA|TRBV7-9
TGTGCCAGCAGCTTCAGTGAGGTGAACACTGAAGCTTTCTTT
CASSFSEVNTEAFF
>NA|TRBJ2-5|NA|TRBV5-4
TGTGCCAGCAGCTGGCCTAAACAGGGAGTCCAAGAGACCCAGTACTTC
CASSWPKQGVQETQYF
>NA|TRBJ2-5|NA|TRBV7-2
TGTGCCAGCAGCTTAGTTGACGGGGGAATAGGGCAAGAGACCCAGTACTTC
CASSLVDGGIGQETQYF
>TRBD2|TRBJ2-2|NA|TRBV6-1
TGTGCCAGCGTAGCGGGAATCGCGGGCACCGGGGAGCTGTTTTTT
CASVAGIAGTGELFF
>TRBD1|TRBJ1-1|once|TRBV27
TGTGCCAGCAGTTACACAGGGGCCATGAACACTGAAGCTTTCTTT
CASSYTGAMNTEAFF
>NA|TRBJ2-5|once|TRBV4-3
TGCGCCAGCAGCCAAGGTGTCTGGATAGGGGAAGAGACCCAGTACTTC
CASSQGVWIGEETQYF
>TRBD1|TRBJ1-4|NA|TRBV9
TGTGCCAGCAGCGTAGGGACAGGAGGAAGACTGAGTGAAAAACTGTTTTTT
CASSVGTGGRLSEKLFF
>NA|TRBJ2-1|once|TRBV11-3
TGTGCCAGCAGCGCCCGCGGGACAGCAAACAATGAGCAGTTCTTC
CASSARGTANNEQFF